This T cell receptor (beta chain) originates from a study of response to subunit inactivated influenza vaccine. Germline V lookup: CDR1 SGHRS, CDR2 YFSETQ. The CDR3 extends over 15 amino acids. Trimming left V 5 bases short and J 1 base short, with 12 bases between. Study findings and constraints: The authors suggested that few new T cells are recruited per seasonal influenza vaccination.

In the case of this clonotype: Its antigen remains unknown.

Using its own MiXCR run on the RT-PCR reads, TCRdb lists one record per CDR3 protein. The table lists about 800,000 distinct CDR3 sequences, approximately 22% of them singletons. The V call is TRBV5-1, the J call TRBJ2-2; D might be TRBD1 or TRBD2, each matching 5 bases. The TCR originated in a man aged 45-65 years who received an inactivated influenza vaccine. This specimen was PBMCs from blood, taken 5 to 6 days after vaccination. The CDR3 region has the DNA TGCGCCAGCAGAGAAGGGACGGTGAACACCGGGGAGCTGTTTTTT. It specifies CASREGTVNTGELFF.